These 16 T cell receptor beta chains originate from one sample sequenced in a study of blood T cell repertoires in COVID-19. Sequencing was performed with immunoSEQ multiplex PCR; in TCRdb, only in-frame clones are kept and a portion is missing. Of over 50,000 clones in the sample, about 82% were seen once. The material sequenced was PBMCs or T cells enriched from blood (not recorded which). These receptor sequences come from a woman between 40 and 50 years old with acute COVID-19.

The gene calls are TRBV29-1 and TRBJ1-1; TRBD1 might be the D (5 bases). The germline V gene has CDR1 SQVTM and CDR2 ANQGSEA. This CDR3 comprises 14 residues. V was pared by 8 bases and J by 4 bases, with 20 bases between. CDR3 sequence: CSTGGVFRGTEAFF. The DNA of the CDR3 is TGCAGCACCGGGGGGGTTTTTAGGGGCACTGAAGCTTTCTTT.

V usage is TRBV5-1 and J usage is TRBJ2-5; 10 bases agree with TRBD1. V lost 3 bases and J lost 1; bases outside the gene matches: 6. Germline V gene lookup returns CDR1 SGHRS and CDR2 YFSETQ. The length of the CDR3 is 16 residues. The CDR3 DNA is TGCGCCAGCAGCTCTGGACAGGGGGAGGCCCAAGAGACCCAGTACTTC. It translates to CASSSGQGEAQETQYF.

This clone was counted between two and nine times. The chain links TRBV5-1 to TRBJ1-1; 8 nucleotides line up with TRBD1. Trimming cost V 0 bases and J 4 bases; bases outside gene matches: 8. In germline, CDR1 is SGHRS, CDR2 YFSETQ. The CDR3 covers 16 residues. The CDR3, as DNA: TGCGCCAGCAGCTTGGCCCTCCGACAGGGGCCCACTGAAGCTTTCTTT. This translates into CASSLALRQGPTEAFF.

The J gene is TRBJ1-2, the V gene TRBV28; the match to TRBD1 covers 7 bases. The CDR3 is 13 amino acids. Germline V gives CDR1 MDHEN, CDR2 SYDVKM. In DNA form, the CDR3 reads TGTGTCATCACCAGACAGGGAAACTATGGCTACACCTTC. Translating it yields CVITRQGNYGYTF.

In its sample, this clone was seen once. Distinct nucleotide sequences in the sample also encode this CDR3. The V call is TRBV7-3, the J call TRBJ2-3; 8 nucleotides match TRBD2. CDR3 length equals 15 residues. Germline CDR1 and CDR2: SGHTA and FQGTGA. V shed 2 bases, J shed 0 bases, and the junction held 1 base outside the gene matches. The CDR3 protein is CASSLAGGSTDTQYF. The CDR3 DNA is TGTGCCAGCAGCTTAGCGGGAGGAAGCACAGATACGCAGTATTTT.

The CDR3 DNA sequence: TGTGCCAGCAGCCCAACGCTTAAAGCGGGGGATTCCTACAATGAGCAGTTCTTC. Encoded protein: CASSPTLKAGDSYNEQFF. This chain uses TRBV7-9 with TRBJ2-1, with 8 bases lining up with TRBD2. Germline V gene lookup returns CDR1 SEHNR and CDR2 FQNEAQ (reference sequence). Losses at the gene ends were 5 bases for V and 1 base for J; bases not matched to a gene: 13. CDR3 length: 18 amino acids.

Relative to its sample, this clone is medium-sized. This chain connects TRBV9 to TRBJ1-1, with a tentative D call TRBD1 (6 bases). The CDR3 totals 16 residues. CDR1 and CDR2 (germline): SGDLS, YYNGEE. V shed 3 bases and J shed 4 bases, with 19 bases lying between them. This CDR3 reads CASSATQETGTTEAFF. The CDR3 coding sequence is TGTGCCAGCAGCGCCACCCAGGAAACAGGGACCACTGAAGCTTTCTTT.

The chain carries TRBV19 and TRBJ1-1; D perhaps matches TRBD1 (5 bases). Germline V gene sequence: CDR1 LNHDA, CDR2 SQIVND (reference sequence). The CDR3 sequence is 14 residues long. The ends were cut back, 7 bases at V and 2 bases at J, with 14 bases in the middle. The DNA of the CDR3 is TGTGCCAGTACCGCGGGAGGGGTTAACACTGAAGCTTTCTTT. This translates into CASTAGGVNTEAFF.

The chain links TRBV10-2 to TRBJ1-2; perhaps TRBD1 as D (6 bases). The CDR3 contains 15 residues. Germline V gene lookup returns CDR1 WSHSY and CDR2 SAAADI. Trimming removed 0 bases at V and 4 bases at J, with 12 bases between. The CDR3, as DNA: TGCGCCAGCAGTGAGTCGGCTGGACAGTTCTATGGCTACACCTTC. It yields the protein CASSESAGQFYGYTF.

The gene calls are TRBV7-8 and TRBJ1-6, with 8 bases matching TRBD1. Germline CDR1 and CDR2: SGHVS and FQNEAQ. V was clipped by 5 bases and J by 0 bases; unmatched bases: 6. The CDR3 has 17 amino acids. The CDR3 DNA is TGTGCCAGCAGCATCCGGACAGGGAGCTCCTATAATTCACCCCTCCACTTT. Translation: CASSIRTGSSYNSPLHF.

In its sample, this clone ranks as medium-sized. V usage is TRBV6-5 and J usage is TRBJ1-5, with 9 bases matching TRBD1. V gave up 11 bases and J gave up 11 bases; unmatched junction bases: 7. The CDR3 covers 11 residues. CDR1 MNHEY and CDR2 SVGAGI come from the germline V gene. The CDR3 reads CAAGTGRSQHF. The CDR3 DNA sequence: TGTGCCGCCGGGACAGGGCGGTCCCAGCATTTT.

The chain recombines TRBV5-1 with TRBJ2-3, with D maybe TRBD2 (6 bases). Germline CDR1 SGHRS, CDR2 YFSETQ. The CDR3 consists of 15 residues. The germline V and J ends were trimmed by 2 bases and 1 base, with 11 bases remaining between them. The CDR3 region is CASSLIGGGTDTQYF. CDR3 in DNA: TGCGCCAGCAGCTTAATCGGCGGGGGCACAGATACGCAGTATTTT. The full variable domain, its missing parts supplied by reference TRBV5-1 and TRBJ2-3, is KAGVTQTPRYLIKTRGQQVTLSCSPISGHRSVSWYQQTPGQGLQFLFEYFSETQRNKGNFPGRFSGRQFSNSRSEMNVSTLELGDSALYLCASSLIGGGTDTQYFGPGTRLTVL.

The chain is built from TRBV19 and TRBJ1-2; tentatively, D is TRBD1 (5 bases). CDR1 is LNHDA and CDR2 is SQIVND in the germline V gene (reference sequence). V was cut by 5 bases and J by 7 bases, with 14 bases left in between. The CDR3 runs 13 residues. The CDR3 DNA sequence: TGTGCCAGTAGTGACACAGGAGATGGTGGCTACACCTTC. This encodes CASSDTGDGGYTF.

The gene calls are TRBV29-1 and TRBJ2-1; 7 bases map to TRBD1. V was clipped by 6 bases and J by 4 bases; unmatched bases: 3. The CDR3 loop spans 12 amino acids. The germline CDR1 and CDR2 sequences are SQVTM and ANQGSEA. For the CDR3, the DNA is TGCAGCGTGGGGGACAGTTACAATGAGCAGTTCTTC. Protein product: CSVGDSYNEQFF.

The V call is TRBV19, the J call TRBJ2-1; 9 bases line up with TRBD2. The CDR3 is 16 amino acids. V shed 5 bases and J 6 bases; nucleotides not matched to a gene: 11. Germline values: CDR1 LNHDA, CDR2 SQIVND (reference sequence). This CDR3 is CASSPLRSGRPNEQFF. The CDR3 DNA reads TGTGCCAGTAGTCCCCTGAGGAGCGGGAGGCCCAATGAGCAGTTCTTC.

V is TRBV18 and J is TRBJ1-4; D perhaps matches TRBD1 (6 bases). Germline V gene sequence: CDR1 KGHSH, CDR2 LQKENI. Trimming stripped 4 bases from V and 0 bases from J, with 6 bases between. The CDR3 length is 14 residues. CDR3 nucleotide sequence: TGTGCCAGCTCACACAGGGCAACTAATGAAAAACTGTTTTTT. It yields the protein CASSHRATNEKLFF.